These 26 T cell receptor beta chains were all obtained from the same sample, sequenced in a study of blood T cell repertoires in COVID-19. Generated by immunoSEQ multiplex PCR, the TCRdb table keeps only in-frame clones and is missing some. This table has about 440,000 clones, 90% appearing once. The sample taken for sequencing was PBMCs or T cells enriched from blood (not recorded which). All receptors come from a man between 18 and 29 years old who had recovered from COVID-19.

The chain is built from TRBV5-6 and TRBJ2-2; TRBD2 agrees at 10 bases. The CDR3 runs to 16 residues. Germline assignment: CDR1 SGHDT and CDR2 YYEEEE. V shed 6 bases, J shed 4 bases, and the junction held 9 bases outside the gene matches. CDR3: CASTTRTSGFTGELFF. The CDR3 DNA follows: TGTGCCAGCACCACCAGGACTAGCGGTTTCACCGGGGAGCTGTTTTTT.

This rearrangement joins TRBV2 to TRBJ2-4; D not certain. The length of the CDR3 is 13 residues. CDR1 is SNHLY, CDR2 FYNNEI, per germline. The V end was cut by 8 bases, the J end by 0 bases, with 8 bases between. CDR3 nucleotide sequence: TGTGCCAGCCTATCCCTAGCCAAAAACATTCAGTACTTC. Its protein product is CASLSLAKNIQYF.

The chain employs TRBV5-6 and TRBJ2-1; no reliable D call. Germline V gives CDR1 SGHDT, CDR2 YYEEEE. The CDR3 sequence is 11 residues long. V shed 4 bases and J shed 7 bases, with 6 bases lying between them. As DNA, the CDR3 is TGTGCCAGCAGCATCAAAAATGAGCAGTTCTTC. This codes for CASSIKNEQFF.

The genes are TRBV19 and TRBJ2-7, with 11 bases that match TRBD2. Per the germline V gene, CDR1 is LNHDA and CDR2 is SQIVND (reference sequence). V was pared by 5 bases and J by 6 bases, with 6 bases of the junction left unmatched. This CDR3 region has 14 residues. The CDR3 protein is CASSLLAGAGEQYF. CDR3 DNA: TGTGCCAGTAGTCTACTAGCGGGAGCAGGCGAGCAGTACTTC.

The chain joins TRBV5-4 to TRBJ2-2; possibly TRBD2 for D (7 bases). Germline CDR1 reads SGHNT; CDR2 reads YYREEE (reference sequence). Trimming took 4 bases from V and 5 from J, leaving 15 bases between them. The CDR3 totals 15 residues. The CDR3 spells CASSQRGGETGELFF. For the CDR3, the DNA is TGTGCCAGCAGCCAACGAGGGGGGGAGACCGGGGAGCTGTTTTTT.

This chain uses TRBV15 with TRBJ2-7; D might be TRBD2 (5 bases). With 3 bases removed from V and 2 bases from J, the gap between germline ends came to 11 bases. Germline V gene lookup returns CDR1 LNHNV and CDR2 YYDKDF (reference sequence). The CDR3 has 14 amino acids. The CDR3 reads CATSSSVGAYEQYF. In DNA, the CDR3 is TGTGCCACCAGCAGCTCAGTCGGGGCCTACGAGCAGTACTTC.

This clone has only one observation. The chain uses TRBV12-5 and TRBJ1-1, with a tentative D call TRBD1 (6 bases). Trimming removed 0 bases at V and 11 bases at J, with 10 bases between. Germline assignment: CDR1 LGHNT and CDR2 FRNRAP. This CDR3 spans 12 amino acids. CDR3 bases: TGTGCTAGTGGTTTGGTTAAGGGGGAGGCTTTCTTT. It yields the protein CASGLVKGEAFF.

The chain joins TRBV27 to TRBJ1-1, with D tentatively TRBD1 (5 bases). Germline CDR1 is MNHEY and CDR2 is SMNVEV (reference sequence). Trimming removed 4 bases from V and 6 bases from J, with 15 bases in between. The CDR3 runs 14 residues. CDR3 DNA sequence: TGTGCCAGCAGTTGGAGCACCGGAGGGGCTGAAGCTTTCTTT. It is translated as CASSWSTGGAEAFF.

J is TRBJ2-1 and V is TRBV2; 8 nucleotides agree with TRBD2. With 7 bases clipped from V and 9 bases from J, the junction kept 8 bases outside the gene matches. Germline V gene lookup returns CDR1 SNHLY and CDR2 FYNNEI. CDR3 size: 13 residues. CDR3 loop: CASTGRGGREQFF. In nucleotides, the CDR3 is TGTGCCAGCACTGGTCGGGGGGGGCGTGAGCAGTTCTTC.

The chain links TRBV5-5 to TRBJ2-4, with a possible D match to TRBD2 (5 bases). The V and J ends lost 3 bases and 6 bases respectively, with 16 bases between them. Germline V gives CDR1 SGHKS, CDR2 YYEKEE (reference sequence). CDR3 length equals 15 residues. This chain's CDR3 is CASSSITGSRNIQYF. The CDR3 DNA reads as TGTGCCAGCAGCTCCATAACGGGATCCCGAAACATTCAGTACTTC.

V usage is TRBV5-1 and J usage is TRBJ1-1; TRBD1 agrees at 8 bases. Germline V gene lookup returns CDR1 SGHRS and CDR2 YFSETQ. Trimming took 4 bases from V and 1 from J; bases not matched to a gene: 3. CDR3 length equals 14 residues. CDR3 sequence (DNA): TGCGCCAGCAGCGACAGGGGAAAGAACACTGAAGCTTTCTTT. Translated, it gives CASSDRGKNTEAFF. Looking up the rest from reference TRBV5-1 and TRBJ1-1 gives the full variable domain: KAGVTQTPRYLIKTRGQQVTLSCSPISGHRSVSWYQQTPGQGLQFLFEYFSETQRNKGNFPGRFSGRQFSNSRSEMNVSTLELGDSALYLCASSDRGKNTEAFFGQGTRLTVV.

The chain carries TRBV4-1 and TRBJ2-1, with unresolved D. Looked up from germline, CDR1 is MGHRA and CDR2 is YSYEKL. CDR3 length: 16 residues. V was clipped by 0 bases and J by 4 bases, with 13 bases between them. The CDR3 here is CASSQDQSVLYNEQFF. DNA for the CDR3: TGCGCCAGCAGCCAAGATCAGAGCGTCCTTTACAATGAGCAGTTCTTC.

The chain links TRBV27 to TRBJ2-3; 7 bases agree with TRBD2. This CDR3 is 13 amino acids long. Germline V gene lookup returns CDR1 MNHEY and CDR2 SMNVEV (reference sequence). V dropped 3 bases and J dropped 3; count of bases not matched to a gene: 0. CDR3 amino acids: CASSFGGTDTQYF. The CDR3 region has the DNA TGTGCCAGCAGTTTCGGGGGGACAGATACGCAGTATTTT.

The chain couples TRBV2 to TRBJ1-2; D is ambiguous. The CDR3 has 14 amino acids. Looked up from germline, CDR1 is SNHLY and CDR2 is FYNNEI. Trimming took off 8 bases at V and 0 bases at J, with 13 bases between the two ends. CDR3 sequence (DNA): TGTGCCAGCTTTCGGAGGGTCGCTAACTATGGCTACACCTTC. It yields the protein CASFRRVANYGYTF.

Note on this clone: An end of the junction differs from the germline gene, which may be a read error. V gene TRBV11-2 combines with J gene TRBJ2-7; D may be TRBD2 (6 bases). Germline V gene data show CDR1 as SGHAT and CDR2 as FQNNGV. The CDR3 sequence is 13 residues long. The CDR3 region is CASSLEGIQGLNF. In DNA form, the CDR3 reads TGTGCCAGCAGCTTAGAGGGGATTCAGGGACTGAACTTC.

The chain is built from TRBV18 and TRBJ2-6; D is perhaps TRBD2 (5 bases). Trimming took off 3 bases at V and 0 bases at J, with 15 bases between the two ends. There are 18 residues in the CDR3. Germline lookup yields CDR1 KGHSH and CDR2 LQKENI. The CDR3 DNA reads as TGTGCCAGCTCACCCCTTGGACTGTCGAGCTCTGGGGCCAACGTCCTGACTTTC. It translates to CASSPLGLSSSGANVLTF.

On this clone: Other nucleotide sequences in the sample specify the same CDR3. The chain combines TRBV28 with TRBJ1-1; TRBD1 might be the D (6 bases). V was trimmed by 5 bases and J by 1 base, leaving 11 bases between them. In germline, CDR1 is MDHEN, CDR2 SYDVKM. The CDR3 loop spans 14 amino acids. CDR3: CASSLSTGNTEAFF. The CDR3, as DNA: TGTGCCAGCAGTCTCTCGACAGGGAACACTGAAGCTTTCTTT.

The rearrangement joins TRBV21-1 to TRBJ1-2. TRBV21-1 constitutes a pseudogene. This CDR3 is built from 15 residues. The CDR3 bases are TGTGCCAGCAGCGAGGTCGGCGAGGAATTAGATGGCTACACCTTC. Protein: CASSEVGEELDGYTF.

This chain connects TRBV5-5 to TRBJ1-6; D may be TRBD1 (6 bases). Germline loops: CDR1 SGHKS, CDR2 YYEKEE (reference sequence). This CDR3 contains 15 residues. Trimming took 2 bases from V and 9 from J, leaving 15 bases between them. This chain's CDR3 is CASSLSTGLGSPLHF. The DNA for the CDR3 is TGTGCCAGCAGCTTATCAACAGGGCTGGGTTCACCCCTCCACTTT.

This rearrangement joins TRBV18 to TRBJ2-6; 12 bases align to TRBD1. From germline, CDR1 is KGHSH and CDR2 LQKENI. J gave up 0 bases and V 0 bases, and 9 bases lay outside the gene matches. The CDR3 runs 21 residues. CDR3 amino acids: CASSPPGLGQGAISGANVLTF. In DNA form, the CDR3 reads TGTGCCAGCTCACCACCTGGCTTGGGACAGGGGGCAATCTCTGGGGCCAACGTCCTGACTTTC.

The chain combines TRBV5-1 with TRBJ1-6, with 7 bases aligning to TRBD1. The CDR3 has 14 residues. Losses at the gene ends were 4 bases for V and 7 bases for J; bases not matched to a gene: 5. CDR1 and CDR2 (germline): SGHRS, YFSETQ. CDR3 sequence reads: CASSPGQKNSPLHF. The DNA for the CDR3 is TGCGCCAGCAGCCCGGGACAGAAGAATTCACCCCTCCACTTT.

This clone has just one count. This chain links TRBV5-1 with TRBJ1-1; D call uncertain. Trimming shortened V by 3 bases and J by 2 bases, and 8 bases separated the two germline ends. The germline gives CDR1 SGHRS, CDR2 YFSETQ. The CDR3 is 13 residues long. CDR3 DNA sequence: TGCGCCAGCAGCTGGCAGATAAACACTGAAGCTTTCTTT. This codes for CASSWQINTEAFF.

The V and J genes are TRBV19 and TRBJ2-2, with 10 nucleotides matching TRBD2. CDR1 and CDR2 from the germline V gene are LNHDA and SQIVND (reference sequence). This CDR3 contains 18 residues. With V trimmed by 6 bases and J by 1 base, 11 bases remained unmatched. This CDR3 is CASRIVWTSGMNTGELFF. CDR3 nucleotides: TGTGCCAGTAGGATCGTCTGGACTAGCGGAATGAACACCGGGGAGCTGTTTTTT.

V gene TRBV28 combines with J gene TRBJ1-2, with D perhaps matching TRBD1 (6 bases). Germline-derived CDR1 and CDR2 are MDHEN and SYDVKM. Trimming stripped 2 bases from V and 8 bases from J, with 15 bases between. The CDR3 has 14 residues. Written as DNA, the CDR3 is TGTGCCAGCAGTTTAAATGGGGCGACAGGAGGCTACACCTTC. Its protein is CASSLNGATGGYTF.

The V gene is TRBV28, the J gene TRBJ1-4, with D perhaps TRBD1 (5 bases). Trimming removed 1 base from V and 10 bases from J, with 10 bases in between. This CDR3 comprises 13 residues. Per germline, CDR1 MDHEN and CDR2 SYDVKM. The CDR3 loop is CASSLSPQGKLFF. CDR3 in DNA: TGTGCCAGCAGTTTATCACCTCAGGGAAAACTGTTTTTT.

The J gene is TRBJ2-3, the V gene TRBV3-1 (or the pseudogene TRBV3-2); D uncertain. Germline assignment: CDR1 LGHDT and CDR2 YNNKEL (reference sequence). The CDR3 runs to 12 residues. The germline V and J ends were trimmed by 2 bases and 7 bases, with 7 bases remaining between them. Here the CDR3 DNA reads TGTGCCAGCAGCCAAATTCCCTATACGCAGTATTTT. Protein sequence: CASSQIPYTQYF.